A selection of T cell receptor beta chains follows, all from one sample in a study of STAT5B mutations in CD4+ large granular lymphocyte leukemia. Using immunoSEQ multiplex PCR, the repertoire was profiled, and TCRdb retains in-frame clones only, with some absent. Found here are around 27,000 clones, about 77% of them singletons; the top ten hold over 3%. Sequencing was done on a sample of CD4+ T cells from blood buffy coats. These receptors all stem from a human donor in good health. Each CDR3 is given with its conserved first and last residue. D genes are given only for firm matches.

TRBV4-3	.	TRBJ2-1	TGCGCCAGCAGCCAAGAGACTACAGAGCAGTTCTTC	CASSQETTEQFF
TRBV27	TRBD1	TRBJ2-5	TGTGCCAGCAGTCTACAAATGACAGGGGGGGAGACCCAGTACTTC	CASSLQMTGGETQYF
TRBV28	.	TRBJ1-1	TGTGCCAGCAGTTCAGTCTATAACACTGAAGCTTTCTTT	CASSSVYNTEAFF
TRBV10-3	TRBD1	TRBJ2-7	TGTGCCATAAGCTCCGGGACAGGGACCTACGAGCAGTACTTC	CAISSGTGTYEQYF
TRBV7-2	TRBD1	TRBJ1-1	TGTGCCAGCAGCTCTCAGGGGGTGAACACTGAAGCTTTCTTT	CASSSQGVNTEAFF
TRBV10-3	TRBD1	TRBJ1-2	TGTGCCATCAGTGCAGGGACAGGGGGAACCGGCTACACCTTC	CAISAGTGGTGYTF
TRBV6-5	.	TRBJ2-2	TGTGCCAGCAGTCTACGACTTCCCACCGGGGAGCTGTTTTTT	CASSLRLPTGELFF
TRBV5-5	.	TRBJ1-1	TGTGCCAGCAGCTTGAAAGGGGGGTTGAACACTGAAGCTTTCTTT	CASSLKGGLNTEAFF
TRBV5-4	.	TRBJ2-7	TGTGCCAGCAGCCCGGATTGGAGCGAGCAGTACTTC	CASSPDWSEQYF
TRBV6-5	.	TRBJ2-7	TGTGCCAGCAGTGGCCCGGTGGGGGCCCTCTACGAGCAGTACTTC	CASSGPVGALYEQYF
TRBV5-6	.	TRBJ2-7	TGTGCCAGCAGCTTGGAAGGCCTCAGGGGTTACGAGCAGTACTTC	CASSLEGLRGYEQYF
TRBV15	TRBD1	TRBJ2-7	TGTGCCACCAGCAGGGACAGGGGGACTAGAGAGCAGTACTTC	CATSRDRGTREQYF